The rows below give T cell receptor beta chains drawn from one sample of a study of blood T cell repertoires in COVID-19. TCRdb's copy holds only in-frame clones and misses some; the assay was immunoSEQ multiplex PCR. The sample carries approximately 140,000 clones, about 82% recorded once. The material sequenced was peripheral blood. Source of these receptors: a woman aged 40 to 50 with active or convalescent COVID-19. CDR3s include the opening cysteine and the closing phenylalanine or tryptophan. The D gene is left open where the match is weak. A row's size may be missing; if present it is once, few, many or a size class.

j_call: TRBJ2-1
clone_size: .
d_call: .
v_call: TRBV4-3
cdr3_length: 14
cdr3_nt: TGCGCCAGCAGCCAAGGGGCCGGGAACAATGAGCAGTTCTTC
cdr3_aa: CASSQGAGNNEQFF

j_call: TRBJ1-2
clone_size: .
d_call: .
v_call: TRBV7-9
cdr3_length: 14
cdr3_nt: TGTGCCAGCAGCTTAGCCGGGACTGGCTATGGCTACACCTTC
cdr3_aa: CASSLAGTGYGYTF

j_call: TRBJ2-7
clone_size: .
d_call: TRBD2
v_call: TRBV7-6
cdr3_length: 17
cdr3_nt: TGTGCCAGCAGCCCATCTTGGACTAGCGGGGGGGCCTGGGAGCAGTACTTC
cdr3_aa: CASSPSWTSGGAWEQYF

j_call: TRBJ1-6
clone_size: .
d_call: .
v_call: TRBV5-1
cdr3_length: 16
cdr3_nt: TGCGCCAGCAGCTGGGAGGGTTCTGCCGTGGGTTCACCCCTCCACTTT
cdr3_aa: CASSWEGSAVGSPLHF

j_call: TRBJ1-2
clone_size: .
d_call: .
v_call: TRBV5-4
cdr3_length: 15
cdr3_nt: TGTGCCAGCAGCTTGGACAGGGAGCAGTTGAATGGCTACACCTTC
cdr3_aa: CASSLDREQLNGYTF

j_call: TRBJ2-2
clone_size: few
d_call: .
v_call: TRBV7-9
cdr3_length: 15
cdr3_nt: TGTGCCAGCAGCTTGAGACAGGCGGGCACCGGGGAGCTGTTTTTT
cdr3_aa: CASSLRQAGTGELFF

j_call: TRBJ2-7
clone_size: .
d_call: .
v_call: TRBV19
cdr3_length: 14
cdr3_nt: TGTGCCAGTACCCCGGGGGGGACAGCCTACGAGCAGTACTTC
cdr3_aa: CASTPGGTAYEQYF

j_call: TRBJ2-5
clone_size: once
d_call: .
v_call: TRBV15
cdr3_length: 14
cdr3_nt: TGTGCCACCAGCGCCGACAGAGGTGGGGAGACCCAGTACTTC
cdr3_aa: CATSADRGGETQYF

j_call: TRBJ2-2
clone_size: .
d_call: .
v_call: TRBV25-1
cdr3_length: 14
cdr3_nt: TGTGCCAGCAGCTTCAGATCGAACACCGGGGAGCTGTTTTTT
cdr3_aa: CASSFRSNTGELFF

j_call: TRBJ2-5
clone_size: .
d_call: TRBD1
v_call: TRBV6-5
cdr3_length: 16
cdr3_nt: TGTGCCAGCAGTTACTCCGGGACAGGGGCTGGAGAGACCCAGTACTTC
cdr3_aa: CASSYSGTGAGETQYF

j_call: TRBJ2-5
clone_size: .
d_call: .
v_call: TRBV7-2
cdr3_length: 13
cdr3_nt: TGTGCCAGCAGCTTATCAGGGGGGGAGACCCAGTACTTC
cdr3_aa: CASSLSGGETQYF

j_call: TRBJ1-5
clone_size: .
d_call: TRBD1
v_call: TRBV6-6
cdr3_length: 20
cdr3_nt: TGTGCCAGCAGTCGACAGATAGGGGACAGGGGGCGCGCGGGCAATCAGCCCCAGCATTTT
cdr3_aa: CASSRQIGDRGRAGNQPQHF

j_call: TRBJ2-7
clone_size: once
d_call: TRBD2
v_call: TRBV7-2
cdr3_length: 19
cdr3_nt: TGTGCCAGCAGCCAGCCATCGGCTAGCGGGAGTGTTCCCCCCTACGAGCAGTACTTC
cdr3_aa: CASSQPSASGSVPPYEQYF

j_call: TRBJ2-5
clone_size: .
d_call: .
v_call: TRBV7-9
cdr3_length: 16
cdr3_nt: TGTGCCAGCAGCTTAGGAACCGGGACTTTTCAAGAGACCCAGTACTTC
cdr3_aa: CASSLGTGTFQETQYF

j_call: TRBJ1-3
clone_size: .
d_call: .
v_call: TRBV28
cdr3_length: 15
cdr3_nt: TGTGCCAGCAGTTTACAGGGTACATTTGGAAACACCATATATTTT
cdr3_aa: CASSLQGTFGNTIYF

j_call: TRBJ1-1
clone_size: few
d_call: TRBD1
v_call: TRBV2
cdr3_length: 13
cdr3_nt: TGTGCCAGCAGTGAAAATCAAGGGACAGCGGCTTTCTTT
cdr3_aa: CASSENQGTAAFF

j_call: TRBJ1-1
clone_size: .
d_call: TRBD1
v_call: TRBV7-2
cdr3_length: 15
cdr3_nt: TGTGCCAGCAGCTGGGGTACCGGGACAGGGACTGAAGCTTTCTTT
cdr3_aa: CASSWGTGTGTEAFF

j_call: TRBJ1-1
clone_size: once
d_call: TRBD1
v_call: TRBV11-2
cdr3_length: 13
cdr3_nt: TGTGCCAGCGGCCCCACAGGGGGCACAACAGCTTTCTTT
cdr3_aa: CASGPTGGTTAFF

j_call: TRBJ1-6
clone_size: .
d_call: .
v_call: TRBV4-2
cdr3_length: 16
cdr3_nt: TGTGCCAGCAGCCAAGATCCCCGGGGGGGAAATTCACCCCTCCACTTT
cdr3_aa: CASSQDPRGGNSPLHF

j_call: TRBJ1-4
clone_size: once
d_call: TRBD1
v_call: TRBV4-1
cdr3_length: 17
cdr3_nt: TGCGCCAGCAGCCAGGGACAGGGAGGAATGGCTAATGAAAAACTGTTTTTT
cdr3_aa: CASSQGQGGMANEKLFF